The 23 T cell receptor beta chains listed next were all sequenced from one sample in a study of CD8 T cells in ankylosing spondylitis. TCRdb itself ran the 5' RACE reads through MiXCR, one entry per CDR3 protein. The sample consists of 310,000 or so distinct CDR3 sequences, around 20% of them appearing once. Material: blood, either unsorted or a sorted T cell fraction (not recorded which). These receptors came from a male donor with ankylosing spondylitis or in good health (not recorded which).

This clonotype has more than one count but fewer than ten. The rearrangement uses TRBV12-3 or TRBV12-4 and TRBJ2-1, with 8 positions matching TRBD2. Losses at the gene ends were 7 bases for V and 3 bases for J; bases not matched to a gene: 8. The CDR3 extends over 15 amino acids. The CDR3 nucleotides read TGTGCCAGCACCCTTGGGCTAGCGGGCTACAATGAGCAGTTCTTC. Translated: CASTLGLAGYNEQFF.

The V call is TRBV12-3 or TRBV12-4, the J call TRBJ2-1, with a tentative D call TRBD1 (5 bases). The V end lost 5 bases, the J end lost 12 bases, and 11 bases lay between the germline ends. The CDR3 is 11 residues long. In DNA form, the CDR3 reads TGTGCCAGCAGTCTCAGGGTGGTGCAGTTCTTC. The encoded protein is CASSLRVVQFF.

The CDR3 here is CASSLGQGLQKTQYF. For the CDR3, the DNA is TGTGCCAGCAGCTTAGGACAGGGCCTACAAAAGACCCAGTACTTC. The chain uses TRBV5-5 and TRBJ2-5, with 8 positions matching TRBD1. V trimming: 2 bases; J trimming: 6 bases; junction bases outside the gene matches: 9. The germline V gene has CDR1 SGHKS and CDR2 YYEKEE (reference sequence). CDR3 size: 15 residues.

This clonotype was found a few times. The genes are TRBV27 and TRBJ1-5; unclear D gene. This CDR3 is 17 amino acids long. Deletions cut 1 base from V and 0 bases from J, with 13 bases between. The germline gives CDR1 MNHEY, CDR2 SMNVEV (reference sequence). Here the CDR3 reads CASSLYSGDYSNQPQHF. Here the CDR3 DNA reads TGTGCCAGCAGTTTATACTCCGGGGATTATAGCAATCAGCCCCAGCATTTT.

There are a few counts of this clonotype. The V and J genes are TRBV6-5 and TRBJ1-2; D is unclear. V dropped 0 bases and J dropped 2 bases, with 10 bases sitting between them. Looked up from germline, CDR1 is MNHEY and CDR2 is SVGAGI. This CDR3 is built from 15 residues. The CDR3 DNA sequence: TGTGCCAGCAGTTACTCGAGTCCGGGCAACTATGGCTACACCTTC. This encodes CASSYSSPGNYGYTF.

This clonotype came up many times. V gene TRBV5-4 combines with J gene TRBJ1-2; D is possibly TRBD1 (5 bases). This CDR3 region has 15 residues. V was pared by 4 bases and J by 4 bases, with 17 bases between. The germline gives CDR1 SGHNT, CDR2 YYREEE (reference sequence). The CDR3 nucleotides read TGTGCCAGCAGCGGTCAGGGTCTCTCTGCCTATGGCTACACCTTC. Translating it yields CASSGQGLSAYGYTF.

This clonotype was counted only a few times. The chain recombines TRBV5-6 with TRBJ2-3, with D unresolved. This CDR3 spans 15 amino acids. The V gene lost 3 bases and the J gene lost 5 bases, with 16 bases spanning the gap. Germline values: CDR1 SGHDT, CDR2 YYEEEE. DNA for the CDR3: TGTGCCAGCAGCTCCACAATCTTAATAGAAGATACGCAGTATTTT. Its protein product is CASSSTILIEDTQYF.

The chain carries TRBV5-6 and TRBJ2-7, with TRBD2 matching over 9 bases. V shed 5 bases and J 4 bases; nucleotides not matched to a gene: 10. CDR1 SGHDT and CDR2 YYEEEE come from the germline V gene. CDR3 size: 15 residues. CDR3 region: CASRNSGSPSYEQYV. The CDR3 DNA reads TGTGCCAGCAGGAATAGCGGGAGCCCTAGTTACGAGCAGTACGTC.

The rearrangement links TRBV6-2 or TRBV6-3 to TRBJ1-4; TRBD1 aligns across 7 bases. The CDR3 has 16 residues. The trim removed 0 bases at V and 6 bases at J, leaving 7 bases unmatched. CDR1 MNHEY and CDR2 SVGEGT come from the germline V gene. CDR3 amino acids: CASSYSSGQVYEKLFF. The CDR3 nucleotides read TGTGCCAGCAGTTACTCTTCTGGACAGGTCTATGAAAAACTGTTTTTT.

V usage is TRBV9 and J usage is TRBJ2-3, with TRBD2 identical over 9 bases. Germline loops: CDR1 SGDLS, CDR2 YYNGEE. This CDR3 contains 16 residues. V lost 0 bases, J lost 6 bases, and 8 bases stayed unmatched. DNA for the CDR3: TGTGCCAGCAGCGTAGGAATAGCGGGGGCTGGGGATACGCAGTATTTT. This codes for CASSVGIAGAGDTQYF.

The chain combines TRBV7-6 with TRBJ2-3; D possibly corresponds to TRBD1 (5 bases). Deletions cut 1 base from V and 5 bases from J, with 10 bases between. The CDR3 is 14 residues long. Germline V CDR1 and CDR2: SGHVS, FNYEAQ. The CDR3 nucleotides are TGTGCCAGCAGCTTAGAGGGGCAGGGAGATACGCAGTATTTT. Protein: CASSLEGQGDTQYF.

J is TRBJ2-1 and V is TRBV7-3; TRBD1 agrees at 9 bases. CDR3 length equals 17 residues. J lost 5 bases, V lost 6 bases, and 14 bases had no gene match. Per the germline V gene, CDR1 is SGHTA and CDR2 is FQGTGA. CDR3 sequence reads: CASSRGIGQGTNNEQFF. CDR3 nucleotide sequence: TGTGCCAGCAGTCGAGGCATTGGACAGGGGACGAACAATGAGCAGTTCTTC. Variable domain in full (rest from reference TRBV7-3 and TRBJ2-1): GAGVSQTPSNKVTEKGKYVELRCDPISGHTALYWYRQSLGQGPEFLIYFQGTGAADDSGLPNDRFFAVRPEGSVSTLKIQRTERGDSAVYLCASSRGIGQGTNNEQFFGPGTRLTVL.

This clonotype was seen repeatedly, ten times or more. Here the CDR3 DNA reads TGCAGTGCTAGTAAGATGTGGGGGAGGACAGATACGCAGTATTTT. It codes for CSASKMWGRTDTQYF. This chain links TRBV20-1 with TRBJ2-3; maybe TRBD2 (6 bases). CDR3 length equals 15 residues. Germline V gene data show CDR1 as DFQATT and CDR2 as SNEGSKA (reference sequence). V gave up 3 bases and J gave up 3 bases, with 16 bases separating them.

The chain links TRBV9 to TRBJ1-5, with a weak D call TRBD1 (6 bases). V lost 3 bases, J lost 3 bases, and 10 bases lay in between. The CDR3 contains 14 residues. Germline V gene sequence: CDR1 SGDLS, CDR2 YYNGEE. CDR3: CASSAQGHNQPQHF. DNA of the CDR3: TGTGCCAGCAGCGCACAGGGTCACAATCAGCCCCAGCATTTT.

V and J are TRBV19 and TRBJ2-4; D perhaps matches TRBD1 (5 bases). The germline CDR1 and CDR2 sequences are LNHDA and SQIVND (reference sequence). The CDR3 sequence is 18 residues long. The ends were cut back, 0 bases at V and 0 bases at J, with 15 bases in the middle. The CDR3, as DNA: TGTGCCAGTAGTATAGAGGCCGACAGTTCCCTAGCCAAAAACATTCAGTACTTC. Translation gives CASSIEADSSLAKNIQYF.

This clonotype was observed a handful of times. V is TRBV7-2 and J is TRBJ2-2; 9 positions match TRBD1. CDR1 SGHTA and CDR2 FQGNSA come from the germline V gene. The CDR3 covers 15 residues. The ends lost 5 bases at V and 4 bases at J; junction bases unmatched: 5. This CDR3 is CASSATGGGTGELFF. DNA for the CDR3: TGTGCCAGCAGCGCCACAGGGGGCGGCACCGGGGAGCTGTTTTTT.

This clonotype appeared a few times. The rearrangement links TRBV6-5 to TRBJ1-5; TRBD1 might be the D (6 bases). Trimming stripped 6 bases from V and 5 bases from J, with 20 bases between. The V gene's germline CDR1 is MNHEY and CDR2 SVGAGI. CDR3 length: 16 amino acids. CDR3 protein: CASSYDRNWGHQPQHF. CDR3 nucleotide sequence: TGTGCCAGCAGCTATGACAGGAATTGGGGGCATCAGCCCCAGCATTTT.

The chain has TRBV3-1 and TRBJ2-3; the D is unclear. Germline values: CDR1 LGHDT, CDR2 YNNKEL (reference sequence). The CDR3 is 13 amino acids. Trimming removed 4 bases at V and 2 bases at J, with 7 bases between. In DNA, the CDR3 is TGTGCCAGCAGCCTAAGCTACACAGATACGCAGTATTTT. As protein: CASSLSYTDTQYF.

This clonotype appeared many times. This chain joins TRBV28 and TRBJ2-3; D gene unclear. CDR3 length: 14 amino acids. Germline CDR1 reads MDHEN; CDR2 reads SYDVKM. The V and J ends lost 5 bases and 0 bases respectively, with 9 bases between them. CDR3 loop: CASSRRPSTDTQYF. CDR3 bases: TGTGCCAGCAGTCGCAGGCCCAGCACAGATACGCAGTATTTT.

The J gene is TRBJ2-4, the V gene TRBV18; D is perhaps TRBD2 (5 bases). Trimming stripped 2 bases from V and 1 base from J, with 15 bases between. This CDR3 is 17 amino acids long. From germline, CDR1 is KGHSH and CDR2 LQKENI. CDR3 region: CASSPTPWASAKNIQYF. CDR3 sequence (DNA): TGTGCCAGCTCACCAACTCCATGGGCTAGCGCCAAAAACATTCAGTACTTC.

V and J are TRBV6-5 and TRBJ2-1; D remains ambiguous. CDR1 and CDR2 (germline): MNHEY, SVGAGI. The CDR3 sequence is 16 residues long. Trimming removed 0 bases from V and 7 bases from J, with 16 bases in between. This CDR3 is CASSYSGGNTANEQFF. Here the CDR3 DNA reads TGTGCCAGCAGTTACTCGGGCGGAAACACGGCGAATGAGCAGTTCTTC.

This clonotype was detected only a few times. The rearrangement links TRBV3-1 to TRBJ1-3; D uncertain. Germline V CDR1 and CDR2: LGHDT, YNNKEL (reference sequence). The CDR3 has 15 amino acids. Trimming stripped 3 bases from V and 0 bases from J, with 9 bases between. As DNA, the CDR3 is TGTGCCAGCAGCCAGAACCCACTCTCTGGAAACACCATATATTTT. It translates to CASSQNPLSGNTIYF.

The chain recombines TRBV12-3 or TRBV12-4 with TRBJ2-1, with 8 bases lining up with TRBD1. J gave up 10 bases and V 5 bases, and 10 bases lay outside the gene matches. This CDR3 spans 14 amino acids. The CDR3, as DNA: TGTGCCAGCAGTGTAATACCAGGGGGCAGGGAGCAGTTCTTC. Encoded protein: CASSVIPGGREQFF.